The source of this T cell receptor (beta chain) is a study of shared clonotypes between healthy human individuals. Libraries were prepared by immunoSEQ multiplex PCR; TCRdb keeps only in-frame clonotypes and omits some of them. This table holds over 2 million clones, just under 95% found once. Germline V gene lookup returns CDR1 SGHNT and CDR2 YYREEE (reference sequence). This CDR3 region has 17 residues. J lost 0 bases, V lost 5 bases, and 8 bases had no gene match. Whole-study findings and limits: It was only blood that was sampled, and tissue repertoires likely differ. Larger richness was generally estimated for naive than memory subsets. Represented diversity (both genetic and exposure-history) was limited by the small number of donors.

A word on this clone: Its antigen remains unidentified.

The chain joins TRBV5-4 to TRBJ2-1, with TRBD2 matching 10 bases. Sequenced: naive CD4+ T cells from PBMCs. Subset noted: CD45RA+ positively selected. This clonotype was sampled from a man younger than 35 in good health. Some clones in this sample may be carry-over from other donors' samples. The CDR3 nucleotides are TGTGCCAGCAGGCAAGGACTAGCGGCCATCTCCTACAATGAGCAGTTCTTC. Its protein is CASRQGLAAISYNEQFF.